The 10 T cell receptor beta chains reported below all come from one sample, sequenced in a study of T-cell memory formation after mild COVID-19. One entry per CDR3 protein, called by TCRdb with MiXCR from the 5' RACE reads. The table shows 150,000 or so distinct CDR3 sequences, with approximately 15% occurring only once. What was sequenced was PBMCs or a T cell subset sorted from them (not recorded which). These receptors all come from an adult woman who had mild COVID-19 (a few samples of this study predate the infection). Cell type and time point are not known.

In its sample, this clonotype was seen a few times. The chain carries TRBV5-4 and TRBJ2-2; TRBD1 agrees at 9 bases. The germline V gene has CDR1 SGHNT and CDR2 YYREEE (reference sequence). This CDR3 has 16 residues. Germline trimming cut 4 bases from V and 7 bases from J; bases unmatched to any gene: 11. CDR3 in amino acids: CASSPRQGVLDGELFF. The CDR3 DNA follows: TGTGCCAGCAGCCCCCGACAGGGGGTCTTGGACGGGGAGCTGTTTTTT.

The V call is TRBV7-6, the J call TRBJ1-1; D might be TRBD1 (5 bases). Trimming cost V 1 base and J 5 bases, with 11 bases left between them. The CDR3 length is 14 residues. Germline assignment: CDR1 SGHVS and CDR2 FNYEAQ. The CDR3 nucleotides are TGTGCCAGCAGCTTAGATGGGACGGCGACTGAAGCTTTCTTT. Amino acids: CASSLDGTATEAFF. Combining the CDR3 with reference TRBV7-6 and TRBJ1-1 gives the whole variable domain GAGVSQSPRYKVTKRGQDVALRCDPISGHVSLYWYRQALGQGPEFLTYFNYEAQQDKSGLPNDRFSAERPEGSISTLTIQRTEQRDSAMYRCASSLDGTATEAFFGQGTRLTVV.

This chain uses TRBV5-1 with TRBJ2-3, with TRBD1 as a possible D gene (5 bases). The CDR3 is 14 residues long. V lost 4 bases and J 4 bases, leaving 13 bases between the germline ends. Germline CDR1 and CDR2: SGHRS and YFSETQ. CDR3 coding DNA: TGCGCCAGCAGCCCTCGGCAGGGCCCAGATACGCAGTATTTT. Amino acid sequence: CASSPRQGPDTQYF.

The chain uses TRBV12-3 or TRBV12-4 and TRBJ2-3, with TRBD2 identical over 9 bases. The V segment lost 1 base and the J segment 4 bases; nucleotides outside the gene matches: 3. The CDR3 extends over 15 amino acids. The CDR3 loop reads CASSLGGRAPDTQYF. The CDR3 DNA is TGTGCCAGCAGTTTAGGCGGGAGGGCCCCAGATACGCAGTATTTT.

V gene TRBV12-3 or TRBV12-4 combines with J gene TRBJ1-5, with 11 positions matching TRBD1. The V and J ends lost 5 bases and 1 base, in that order; junction bases with no gene match: 1. This CDR3 is 15 amino acids long. The CDR3 DNA sequence: TGTGCCAGCAGTGGGGACAGGGGGAGCAATCAGCCCCAGCATTTT. Residues: CASSGDRGSNQPQHF.

This clonotype showed up just a few times. This chain joins TRBV19 and TRBJ2-7; D may be TRBD1 or TRBD2 (6 bases each). Looked up from germline, CDR1 is LNHDA and CDR2 is SQIVND (reference sequence). V was cut by 5 bases and J by 3 bases, with 11 bases left in between. The CDR3 runs 13 residues. The CDR3 region has the DNA TGTGCCAGTAGTCCGAGGGGGGTCTACGAGCAGTACTTC. Protein: CASSPRGVYEQYF. Variable domain in full (rest from reference TRBV19 and TRBJ2-7): DGGITQSPKYLFRKEGQNVTLSCEQNLNHDAMYWYRQDPGQGLRLIYYSQIVNDFQKGDIAEGYSVSREKKESFPLTVTSAQKNPTAFYLCASSPRGVYEQYFGPGTRLTVT.

The V call is TRBV18, the J call TRBJ2-7; 9 bases map to TRBD2. Germline trimming cut 3 bases from V and 3 bases from J; bases unmatched to any gene: 3. Germline V gene sequence: CDR1 KGHSH, CDR2 LQKENI. The CDR3 has 14 residues. The CDR3 DNA sequence: TGTGCCAGCTCACCTAGCGGGAGTAACTACGAGCAGTACTTC. This codes for CASSPSGSNYEQYF.

This clonotype was seen a few times. The rearrangement links TRBV5-1 to TRBJ2-7, with TRBD1 as a possible D gene (6 bases). Trimming removed 4 bases from V and 2 bases from J, with 13 bases in between. The germline V gene has CDR1 SGHRS and CDR2 YFSETQ. This CDR3 is 14 amino acids long. The CDR3 DNA sequence: TGCGCCAGCAGCCCCCAAGGACAGACCTACGAGCAGTACTTC. As protein: CASSPQGQTYEQYF.

The rearrangement uses TRBV20-1 and TRBJ1-2, with 9 bases identical to TRBD1. CDR1 is DFQATT and CDR2 is SNEGSKA in the germline V gene (reference sequence). Trimming removed 0 bases from V and 8 bases from J; junction bases left unmatched: 4. CDR3 length: 13 residues. The chain's CDR3 is CSARDDRGYGYTF. Written as DNA, the CDR3 is TGCAGTGCTAGAGATGACAGGGGGTACGGCTACACCTTC.

The rearrangement uses TRBV10-3 and TRBJ1-3, with 9 positions matching TRBD1. With 4 bases clipped from V and 0 bases from J, the junction kept 7 bases outside the gene matches. Germline V gene data show CDR1 as ENHRY and CDR2 as SYGVKD. The CDR3 contains 17 residues. The CDR3 DNA reads as TGTGCCATCAGTGGAGGAGGACAGGGGTCCTCTGGAAACACCATATATTTT. Amino acids: CAISGGGQGSSGNTIYF.